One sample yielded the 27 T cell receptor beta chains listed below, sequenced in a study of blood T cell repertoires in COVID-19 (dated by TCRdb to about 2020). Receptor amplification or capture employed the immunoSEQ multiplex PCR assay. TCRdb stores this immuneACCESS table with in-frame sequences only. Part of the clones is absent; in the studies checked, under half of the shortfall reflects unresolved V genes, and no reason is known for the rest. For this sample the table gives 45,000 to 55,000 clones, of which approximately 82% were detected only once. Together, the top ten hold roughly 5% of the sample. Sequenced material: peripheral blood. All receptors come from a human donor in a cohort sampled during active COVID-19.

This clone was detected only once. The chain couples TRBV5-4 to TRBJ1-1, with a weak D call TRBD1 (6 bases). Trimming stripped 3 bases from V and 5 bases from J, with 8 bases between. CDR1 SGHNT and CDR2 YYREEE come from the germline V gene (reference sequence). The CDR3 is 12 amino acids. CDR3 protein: CASSSQGTEAFF. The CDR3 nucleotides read TGTGCCAGCAGCTCACAGGGTACTGAAGCTTTCTTT.

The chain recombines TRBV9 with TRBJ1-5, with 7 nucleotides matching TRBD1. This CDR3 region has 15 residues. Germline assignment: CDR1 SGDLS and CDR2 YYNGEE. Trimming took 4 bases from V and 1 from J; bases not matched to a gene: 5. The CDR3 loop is CASSSQGTSNQPQHF. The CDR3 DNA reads TGTGCCAGCAGCTCACAGGGGACCAGCAATCAGCCCCAGCATTTT.

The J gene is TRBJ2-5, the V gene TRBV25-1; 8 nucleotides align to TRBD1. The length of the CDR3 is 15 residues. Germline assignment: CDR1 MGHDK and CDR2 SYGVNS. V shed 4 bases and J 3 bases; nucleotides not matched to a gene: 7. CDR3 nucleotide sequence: TGTGCCAGCAGTGTTTCCGGGACAGGAAAAGAGACCCAGTACTTC. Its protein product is CASSVSGTGKETQYF.

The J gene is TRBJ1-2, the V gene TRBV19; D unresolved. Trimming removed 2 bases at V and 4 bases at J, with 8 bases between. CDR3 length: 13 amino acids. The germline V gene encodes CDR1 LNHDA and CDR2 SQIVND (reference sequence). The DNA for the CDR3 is TGTGCCAGTAGTATAACGTTCGGCTATGGCTACACCTTC. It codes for CASSITFGYGYTF.

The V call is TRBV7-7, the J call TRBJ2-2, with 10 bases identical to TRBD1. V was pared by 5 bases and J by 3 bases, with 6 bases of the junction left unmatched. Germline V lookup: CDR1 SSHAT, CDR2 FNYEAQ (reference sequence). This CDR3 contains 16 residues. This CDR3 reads CASSVGQGRDTGELFF. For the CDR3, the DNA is TGTGCCAGCAGCGTGGGACAGGGGCGCGACACCGGGGAGCTGTTTTTT. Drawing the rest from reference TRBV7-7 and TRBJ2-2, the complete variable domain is GAGVSQSPRYKVTKRGQDVTLRCDPISSHATLYWYQQALGQGPEFLTYFNYEAQPDKSGLPSDRFSAERPEGSISTLTIQRTEQRDSAMYRCASSVGQGRDTGELFFGEGSRLTVL.

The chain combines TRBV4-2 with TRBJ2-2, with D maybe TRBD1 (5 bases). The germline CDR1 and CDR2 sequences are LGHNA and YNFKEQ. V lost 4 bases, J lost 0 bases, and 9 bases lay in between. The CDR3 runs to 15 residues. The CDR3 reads CASSPQVPNTGELFF. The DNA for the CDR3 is TGTGCCAGCAGCCCACAGGTTCCGAACACCGGGGAGCTGTTTTTT.

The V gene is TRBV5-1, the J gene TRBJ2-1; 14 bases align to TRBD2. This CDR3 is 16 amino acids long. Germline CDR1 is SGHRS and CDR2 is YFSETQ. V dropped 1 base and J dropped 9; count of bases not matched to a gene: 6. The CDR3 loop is CASSLRLAGGPGEQFF. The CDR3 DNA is TGCGCCAGCAGCTTGAGACTAGCGGGGGGGCCTGGTGAGCAGTTCTTC.

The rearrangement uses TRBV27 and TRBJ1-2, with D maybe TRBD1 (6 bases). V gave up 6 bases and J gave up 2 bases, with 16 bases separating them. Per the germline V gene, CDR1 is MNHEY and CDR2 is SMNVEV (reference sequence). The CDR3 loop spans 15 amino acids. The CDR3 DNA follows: TGTGCCAGCAGCTCTCAGTCTACAGGGAACTATGGCTACACCTTC. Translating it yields CASSSQSTGNYGYTF.

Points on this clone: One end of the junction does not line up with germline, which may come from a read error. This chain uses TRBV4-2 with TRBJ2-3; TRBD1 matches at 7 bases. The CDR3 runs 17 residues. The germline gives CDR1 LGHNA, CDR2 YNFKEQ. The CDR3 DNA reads TGTGCCAGCAGCAAAGACCTTATGGGGACAGCCACAGATACGCAGTATTTT. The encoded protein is CASSKDLMGTATDTQYF.

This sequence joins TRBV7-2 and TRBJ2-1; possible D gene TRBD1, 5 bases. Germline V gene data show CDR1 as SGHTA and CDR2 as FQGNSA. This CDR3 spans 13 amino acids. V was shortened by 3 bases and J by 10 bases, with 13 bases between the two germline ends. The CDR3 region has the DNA TGTGCCAGCAGCTTGGGCTCCTCAGGGGAGCAGTTCTTC. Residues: CASSLGSSGEQFF. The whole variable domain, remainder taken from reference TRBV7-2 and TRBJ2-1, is GAGVSQSPSNKVTEKGKDVELRCDPISGHTALYWYRQSLGQGLEFLIYFQGNSAPDKSGLPSDRFSAERTGGSVSTLTIQRTQQEDSAVYLCASSLGSSGEQFFGPGTRLTVL.

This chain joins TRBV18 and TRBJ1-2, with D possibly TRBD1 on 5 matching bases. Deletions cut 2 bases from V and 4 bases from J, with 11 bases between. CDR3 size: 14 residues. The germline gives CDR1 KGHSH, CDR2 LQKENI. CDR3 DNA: TGTGCCAGCTCACCAGGTTCGGGGGGCTATGGCTACACCTTC. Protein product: CASSPGSGGYGYTF. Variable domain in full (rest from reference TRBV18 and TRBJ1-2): NAGVMQNPRHLVRRRGQEARLRCSPMKGHSHVYWYRQLPEEGLKFMVYLQKENIIDESGMPKERFSAEFPKEGPSILRIQQVVRGDSAAYFCASSPGSGGYGYTFGSGTRLTVV.

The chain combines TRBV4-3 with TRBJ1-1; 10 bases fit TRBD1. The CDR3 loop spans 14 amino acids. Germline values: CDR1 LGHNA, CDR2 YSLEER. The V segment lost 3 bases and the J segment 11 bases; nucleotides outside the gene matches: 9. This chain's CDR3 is CASSQDQTGGMAFF. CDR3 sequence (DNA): TGCGCCAGCAGCCAGGACCAGACAGGGGGCATGGCTTTCTTT.

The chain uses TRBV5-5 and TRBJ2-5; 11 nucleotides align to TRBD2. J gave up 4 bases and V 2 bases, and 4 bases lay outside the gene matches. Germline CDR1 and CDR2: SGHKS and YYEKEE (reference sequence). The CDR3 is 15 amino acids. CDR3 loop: CASSFRLAGGETQYF. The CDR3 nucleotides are TGTGCCAGCAGCTTCCGGCTAGCGGGGGGAGAGACCCAGTACTTC.

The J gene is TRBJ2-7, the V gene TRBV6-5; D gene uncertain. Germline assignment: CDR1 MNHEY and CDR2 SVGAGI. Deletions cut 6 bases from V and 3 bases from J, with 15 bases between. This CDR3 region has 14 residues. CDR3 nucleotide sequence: TGTGCCAGCAGCTCTCTTCATGGCAGCTACGAGCAGTACTTC. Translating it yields CASSSLHGSYEQYF.

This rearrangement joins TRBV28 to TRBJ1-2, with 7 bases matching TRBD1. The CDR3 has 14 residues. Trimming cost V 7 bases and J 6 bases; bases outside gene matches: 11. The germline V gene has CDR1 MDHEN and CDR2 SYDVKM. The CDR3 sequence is CASIQQGGPDGYTF. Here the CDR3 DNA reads TGTGCCAGCATCCAACAAGGGGGCCCTGATGGCTACACCTTC.

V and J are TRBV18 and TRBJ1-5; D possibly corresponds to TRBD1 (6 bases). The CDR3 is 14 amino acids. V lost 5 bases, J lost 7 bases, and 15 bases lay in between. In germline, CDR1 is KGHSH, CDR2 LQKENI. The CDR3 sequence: CASSATTQGQPQHF. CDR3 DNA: TGTGCCAGCTCAGCCACAACACAGGGACAGCCCCAGCATTTT.

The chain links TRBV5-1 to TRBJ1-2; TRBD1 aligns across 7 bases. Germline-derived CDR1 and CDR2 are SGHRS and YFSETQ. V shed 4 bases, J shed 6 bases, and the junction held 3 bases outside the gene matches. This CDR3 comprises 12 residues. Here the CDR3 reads CASSPQGDGYTF. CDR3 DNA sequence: TGCGCCAGCAGCCCCCAGGGGGATGGCTACACCTTC.

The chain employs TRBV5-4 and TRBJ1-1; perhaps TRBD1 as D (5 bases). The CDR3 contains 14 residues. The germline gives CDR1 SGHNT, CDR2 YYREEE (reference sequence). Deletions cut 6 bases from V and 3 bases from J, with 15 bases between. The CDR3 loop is CASKNPQGDTEAFF. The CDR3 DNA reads TGTGCCAGCAAGAATCCCCAGGGCGACACTGAAGCTTTCTTT. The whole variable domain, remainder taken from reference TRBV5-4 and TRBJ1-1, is ETGVTQSPTHLIKTRGQQVTLRCSSQSGHNTVSWYQQALGQGPQFIFQYYREEENGRGNFPPRFSGLQFPNYSSELNVNALELDDSALYLCASKNPQGDTEAFFGQGTRLTVV.

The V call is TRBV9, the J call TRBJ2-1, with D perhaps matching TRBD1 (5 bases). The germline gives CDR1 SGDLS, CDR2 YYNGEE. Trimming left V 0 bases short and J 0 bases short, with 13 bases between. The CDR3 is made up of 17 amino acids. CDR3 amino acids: CASSVGQGPSSYNEQFF. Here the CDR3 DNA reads TGTGCCAGCAGCGTAGGGCAGGGCCCGAGCTCCTACAATGAGCAGTTCTTC.

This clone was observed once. CDR3 DNA sequence: TGTGCCAGCAGCATGTACGTTCTTACAGGGGGCGGCCCACAGGCGGCCCCTGGCTACACCTTC. It is translated as CASSMYVLTGGGPQAAPGYTF. This rearrangement joins TRBV7-8 to TRBJ1-2; 9 bases align to TRBD1. From germline, CDR1 is SGHVS and CDR2 FQNEAQ. CDR3 length: 21 amino acids. Germline trimming cut 5 bases from V and 7 bases from J; bases unmatched to any gene: 29.

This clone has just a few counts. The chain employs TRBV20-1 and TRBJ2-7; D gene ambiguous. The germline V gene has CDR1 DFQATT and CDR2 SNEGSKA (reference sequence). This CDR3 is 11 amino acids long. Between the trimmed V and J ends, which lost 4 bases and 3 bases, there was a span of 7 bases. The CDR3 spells CSATGDYEQYF. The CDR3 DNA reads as TGCAGTGCTACAGGTGACTACGAGCAGTACTTC.

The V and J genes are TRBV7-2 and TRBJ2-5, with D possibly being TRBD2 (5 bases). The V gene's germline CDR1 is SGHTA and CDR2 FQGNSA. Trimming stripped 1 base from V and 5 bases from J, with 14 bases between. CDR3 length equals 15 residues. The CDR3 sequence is CASSLGFGVRETQYF. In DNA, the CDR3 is TGTGCCAGCAGCTTAGGTTTCGGGGTGAGGGAGACCCAGTACTTC.

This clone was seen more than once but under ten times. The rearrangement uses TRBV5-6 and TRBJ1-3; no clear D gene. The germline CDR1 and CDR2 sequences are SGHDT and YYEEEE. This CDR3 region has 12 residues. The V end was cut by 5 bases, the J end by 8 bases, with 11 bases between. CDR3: CASSSSVHTIYF. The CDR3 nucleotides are TGTGCCAGCAGTTCTTCAGTTCACACCATATATTTT.

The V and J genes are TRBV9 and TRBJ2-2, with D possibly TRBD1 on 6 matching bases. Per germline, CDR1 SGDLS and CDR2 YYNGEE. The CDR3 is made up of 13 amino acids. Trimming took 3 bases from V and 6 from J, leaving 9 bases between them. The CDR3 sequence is CASSGSGAGELFF. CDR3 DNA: TGTGCCAGCAGCGGATCAGGGGCCGGGGAGCTGTTTTTT.

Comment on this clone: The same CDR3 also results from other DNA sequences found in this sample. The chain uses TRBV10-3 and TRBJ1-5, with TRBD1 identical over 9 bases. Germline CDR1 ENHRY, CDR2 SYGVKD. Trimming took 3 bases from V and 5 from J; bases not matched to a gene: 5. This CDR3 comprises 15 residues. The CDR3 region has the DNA TGTGCCATCAGTGACTCGGACAGGGGTTATCAGCCCCAGCATTTT. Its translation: CAISDSDRGYQPQHF.

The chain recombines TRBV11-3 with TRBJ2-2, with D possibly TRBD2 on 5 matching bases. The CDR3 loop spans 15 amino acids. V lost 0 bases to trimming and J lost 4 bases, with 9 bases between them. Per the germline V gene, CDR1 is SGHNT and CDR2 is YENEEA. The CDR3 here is CASSLDLGVTGELFF. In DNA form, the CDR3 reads TGTGCCAGCAGCTTAGATCTCGGGGTCACCGGGGAGCTGTTTTTT.

CDR3 sequence (DNA): TGTGCCAGCAGAATTAGCGGGGGCACAGATACGCAGTATTTT. This encodes CASRISGGTDTQYF. The V and J genes are TRBV2 and TRBJ2-3; 8 bases are a match to TRBD2. The CDR3 has 14 residues. CDR1 is SNHLY, CDR2 FYNNEI, per germline. V gave up 6 bases and J gave up 1 base; unmatched junction bases: 3. Using reference TRBV2 and TRBJ2-3 for the parts outside the CDR3, the full variable domain is EPEVTQTPSHQVTQMGQEVILRCVPISNHLYFYWYRQILGQKVEFLVSFYNNEISEKSEIFDDQFSVERPDGSNFTLKIRSTKLEDSAMYFCASRISGGTDTQYFGPGTRLTVL.